This T cell receptor beta chain derives from a study of blood T cell repertoires in COVID-19. Study overall: Samples representing acute and convalescent COVID-19 were sourced from the United States, Italy and Spain. T cells, B-cell-depleted T cells, or PBMCs provided the cDNA or gDNA that served as material.

TCRdb's table, derived via immunoSEQ multiplex PCR, lists solely in-frame clones and lacks some. The sample contains 350,000 or so clones, around 90% of which appear only once. The V gene's germline CDR1 is MNHNY and CDR2 SVGAGI (reference sequence). The CDR3 is made up of 16 amino acids. V was shortened by 0 bases and J by 5 bases, with 13 bases between the two germline ends. The sequence came from a woman aged 60-75 years with COVID-19, enrolled during active disease. This chain joins TRBV6-6 and TRBJ2-2, with D possibly TRBD1 on 5 matching bases. Sequenced: peripheral blood. CDR3: CASSYSQGWLTGELFF. DNA for the CDR3: TGTGCCAGCAGTTACTCGCAGGGATGGTTAACCGGGGAGCTGTTTTTT.